This entry is about one T cell receptor beta chain. As yet, its antigen is unknown. The repertoire was sequenced with immunoSEQ multiplex PCR; TCRdb's copy has only in-frame clones and lacks some. In the table there are some 120,000 clones, 80% to 90% of which are singletons. This entry is derived from a study of T cell responses to AZD1222 COVID-19 vaccine. Study observations and caveats: It was only after the peak T cell response that any repertoires were sampled. Spike-wide vaccine-associated CD4 TCRs dominated at 160-218 and 743-854. Reports say nearly half of spike-specific TCRs go after unmutated variant regions.

Germline V CDR1 and CDR2: KGHSH, LQKENI. V was shortened by 3 bases and J by 5 bases, with 10 bases between the two germline ends. This CDR3 comprises 13 residues. The material was peripheral blood, obtained on day 0 of AZD1222 vaccination. V is TRBV18 and J is TRBJ2-5; D gene ambiguous. This TCR came from an adult in good health. DNA of the CDR3: TGTGCCAGCTCACCCTCCCTCAGCGAGACCCAGTACTTC. Translated, it gives CASSPSLSETQYF.